This T cell receptor beta chain originates from a study of T cell repertoires in cytomegalovirus infection. Study conclusions and caveats: Predominance within the ex vivo response was attributable to HLA-C-restricted CMV-specific TCR beta clonotypes.

A note on this clonotype: Its antigen remains unknown.

Losses at the gene ends were 7 bases for V and 1 base for J; bases not matched to a gene: 7. In germline, CDR1 is SGHTA, CDR2 FQGNSA. The CDR3 spans 15 residues. TCRdb itself ran the reads through MiXCR, one entry per CDR3 protein. Among about 300,000 distinct CDR3 sequences listed, about 9.2% were seen once. This clonotype originated in a human donor in good health (CMV status not recorded). Some clones in this sample may be carry-over from other donors' samples. The sequencing input was PBMCs. V is TRBV7-2 and J is TRBJ2-1; TRBD2 aligns across 7 bases. The CDR3 DNA reads as TGTGCCAGCAAATTTGGGGGGGTTTCCTACAATGAGCAGTTCTTC. It yields the protein CASKFGGVSYNEQFF.